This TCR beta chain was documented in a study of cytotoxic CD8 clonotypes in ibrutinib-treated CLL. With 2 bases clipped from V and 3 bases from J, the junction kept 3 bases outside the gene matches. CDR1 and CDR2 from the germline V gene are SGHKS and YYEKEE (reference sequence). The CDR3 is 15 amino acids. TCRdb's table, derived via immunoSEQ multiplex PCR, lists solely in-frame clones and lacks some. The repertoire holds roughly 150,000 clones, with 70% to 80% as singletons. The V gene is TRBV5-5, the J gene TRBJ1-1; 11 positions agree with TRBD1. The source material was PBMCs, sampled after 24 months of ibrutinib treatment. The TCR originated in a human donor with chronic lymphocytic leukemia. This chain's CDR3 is CASSFLDRGHTEAFF. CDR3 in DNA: TGTGCCAGCAGCTTCCTGGACAGGGGGCACACTGAAGCTTTCTTT. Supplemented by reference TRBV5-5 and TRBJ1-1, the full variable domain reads DAGVTQSPTHLIKTRGQQVTLRCSPISGHKSVSWYQQVLGQGPQFIFQYYEKEERGRGNFPDRFSARQFPNYSSELNVNALLLGDSALYLCASSFLDRGHTEAFFGQGTRLTVV.